Shown below are 30 T cell receptor beta chains from a single sample sequenced in a study of CD8 T cells in ankylosing spondylitis. TCRdb reprocessed the 5' RACE reads via MiXCR and lists one record per CDR3 protein. This sample yields around 340,000 distinct CDR3 sequences, of which under 15% are seen a single time; around 1% belongs to the top ten. The sample comprised blood, either unsorted or a sorted T cell fraction (not recorded which). All receptors derive from a male donor with ankylosing spondylitis or in good health (not recorded which).

The gene calls are TRBV7-2 and TRBJ1-2; no firm D call. Germline CDR1 SGHTA, CDR2 FQGNSA. The CDR3 consists of 16 residues. Trimming pared 5 bases from V and 4 bases from J, leaving 20 bases between. The CDR3 DNA reads TGTGCCAGCAGCCCGGGCGGGGATACTAGAGTCTATGGCTACACCTTC. It encodes CASSPGGDTRVYGYTF.

This clonotype was detected only a few times. This chain connects TRBV12-3 or TRBV12-4 to TRBJ1-5; D may be TRBD1 (5 bases). The CDR3 has 14 residues. With 6 bases removed from V and 0 bases from J, the gap between germline ends came to 9 bases. CDR3: CASSTGLSNQPQHF. CDR3 coding DNA: TGTGCCAGCAGCACGGGGCTTAGCAATCAGCCCCAGCATTTT.

The chain couples TRBV6-2 or TRBV6-3 to TRBJ2-7, with unresolved D. V was cut by 6 bases and J by 1 base, with 13 bases left in between. The CDR3 is 14 amino acids. Germline values: CDR1 MNHEY, CDR2 SVGEGT. The CDR3 DNA reads TGTGCCAGCAGACCCGACGGAGAATCCTACGAGCAGTACTTC. As protein: CASRPDGESYEQYF.

The chain employs TRBV20-1 and TRBJ2-1; D is undetermined. Germline V gene data show CDR1 as DFQATT and CDR2 as SNEGSKA (reference sequence). V was clipped by 6 bases and J by 3 bases, with 12 bases between them. The length of the CDR3 is 13 residues. CDR3 amino acids: CSANLRSYNEQFF. In DNA, the CDR3 is TGCAGTGCAAACTTAAGGAGCTACAATGAGCAGTTCTTC.

This clonotype was seen at least ten times. The rearrangement links TRBV29-1 to TRBJ1-3; weak D call: TRBD1 (5 bases). The CDR3 runs 12 residues. Germline V gene data show CDR1 as SQVTM and CDR2 as ANQGSEA. V dropped 4 bases and J dropped 4 bases, with 8 bases sitting between them. The CDR3, as DNA: TGCAGCGTTGGGGGCGGCGGAAACACCATATATTTT. This codes for CSVGGGGNTIYF.

The genes are TRBV20-1 and TRBJ1-5; 9 bases are a match to TRBD1. The V gene's germline CDR1 is DFQATT and CDR2 SNEGSKA (reference sequence). J gave up 9 bases and V 3 bases, and 9 bases lay outside the gene matches. The CDR3 spans 14 residues. The CDR3 DNA is TGCAGTGCTAGCCGCGGACAGGGGCCACGGCCCCAGCATTTT. This translates into CSASRGQGPRPQHF.

The chain employs TRBV20-1 and TRBJ1-1; TRBD1 aligns across 7 bases. V dropped 2 bases and J dropped 6; count of bases not matched to a gene: 6. The CDR3 has 13 amino acids. Germline V lookup: CDR1 DFQATT, CDR2 SNEGSKA (reference sequence). For the CDR3, the DNA is TGCAGTGCTAGATCAGGGGGGAGGGCTGAAGCTTTCTTT. The encoded protein is CSARSGGRAEAFF.

The chain carries TRBV4-2 and TRBJ2-7; no reliable D call. The CDR3 loop spans 14 amino acids. Germline-derived CDR1 and CDR2 are LGHNA and YNFKEQ. V was shortened by 10 bases and J by 6 bases, with 22 bases between the two germline ends. The chain's CDR3 is CAMSPGLPSFEQYF. The CDR3 nucleotides are TGTGCCATGAGCCCCGGGCTCCCCAGCTTCGAGCAGTACTTC.

This chain joins TRBV12-5 and TRBJ2-7; D unclear. The CDR3 runs to 14 residues. The V gene's germline CDR1 is LGHNT and CDR2 FRNRAP. V was trimmed by 2 bases and J by 3 bases, leaving 11 bases between them. The CDR3 spells CASGLYPGDYEQYF. CDR3 DNA sequence: TGTGCTAGTGGTTTGTATCCAGGAGACTACGAGCAGTACTTC.

The chain is built from TRBV12-3 or TRBV12-4 and TRBJ2-5; TRBD1 or TRBD2 may be the D gene (5 bases each). Trimming cost V 2 bases and J 5 bases, with 9 bases left between them. The CDR3 runs 13 residues. The CDR3 sequence: CASSLKGTETQYF. The CDR3 DNA sequence: TGTGCCAGCAGTTTAAAGGGGACGGAGACCCAGTACTTC.

This clonotype is a singleton in its sample. This sequence joins TRBV7-9 and TRBJ1-4, with unresolved D. The CDR3 covers 13 residues. CDR1 is SEHNR, CDR2 FQNEAQ, per germline (reference sequence). Trimming cost V 6 bases and J 4 bases, with 9 bases left between them. CDR3 region: CASSRIINEKLFF. Written as DNA, the CDR3 is TGTGCCAGCAGTCGCATCATTAATGAAAAACTGTTTTTT.

Regarding this clonotype: Because it lacks the conserved phenylalanine or tryptophan at the end, this CDR3 is likely a read error. The rearrangement links TRBV30 to TRBJ1-6; 7 bases agree with TRBD1. This CDR3 region has 15 residues. Germline CDR1 GTSNPN, CDR2 SVGIG (reference sequence). Trimming took 3 bases from V and 5 from J; bases not matched to a gene: 7. The CDR3, as DNA: TGTGCCTGGAGGTTCGCCGGGACAGATAATTCACCCCTCCACTCT. Protein product: CAWRFAGTDNSPLHS.

The CDR3 sequence: CASSTAGPWEQYF. The CDR3, as DNA: TGTGCCAGCAGCACCGCCGGGCCGTGGGAGCAGTACTTC. This chain links TRBV7-2 with TRBJ2-7; D ambiguous. This CDR3 is built from 13 residues. Germline CDR1 reads SGHTA; CDR2 reads FQGNSA. Trimming removed 5 bases at V and 7 bases at J, with 15 bases between.

The chain combines TRBV2 with TRBJ2-2; D is unclear. The CDR3 loop spans 14 amino acids. Germline V gene data show CDR1 as SNHLY and CDR2 as FYNNEI. Trimming left V 2 bases short and J 12 bases short, with 16 bases between. The CDR3 is CASSESGSLYKLFF. CDR3 nucleotides: TGTGCCAGCAGTGAATCCGGTAGCCTTTATAAGCTGTTTTTT.

The chain links TRBV15 to TRBJ2-5, with 8 bases identical to TRBD2. CDR3 length equals 16 residues. The junction had 10 bases not matched to a gene; V was cut back by 1 base and J by 6 bases. Germline V gene sequence: CDR1 LNHNV, CDR2 YYDKDF (reference sequence). In DNA, the CDR3 is TGTGCCACCAGCAGAGGACCCGGGACTAGGGGAAAGACCCAGTACTTC. It encodes CATSRGPGTRGKTQYF.

The table lists this clonotype with a few counts. This chain links TRBV10-3 with TRBJ1-1; weak D call: TRBD1 (5 bases). Germline CDR1 and CDR2: ENHRY and SYGVKD. Trimming took off 7 bases at V and 1 base at J, with 10 bases between the two ends. The length of the CDR3 is 13 residues. The CDR3 DNA is TGTGCCATCAAGTCGGGGCCGAACACTGAAGCTTTCTTT. It encodes CAIKSGPNTEAFF.

The V and J genes are TRBV7-2 and TRBJ2-3; D gene uncertain. Per germline, CDR1 SGHTA and CDR2 FQGNSA. The CDR3 has 12 residues. Trimming stripped 1 base from V and 6 bases from J, with 5 bases between. The CDR3: CASSLGRDTQYF. The CDR3 nucleotides read TGTGCCAGCAGCTTAGGTCGGGATACGCAGTATTTT.

There are a few counts of this clonotype. V gene TRBV20-1 combines with J gene TRBJ2-1; 15 nucleotides line up with TRBD2. The CDR3 contains 14 residues. CDR1 and CDR2 from the germline V gene are DFQATT and SNEGSKA (reference sequence). The V and J ends lost 6 bases and 7 bases, in that order; junction bases with no gene match: 4. The CDR3 nucleotides read TGCAGTGCCAGGGGGACTAGCGGGGGGAATGAGCAGTTCTTC. This encodes CSARGTSGGNEQFF.

The V call is TRBV10-3, the J call TRBJ2-1; tentative D call: TRBD1 (6 bases). Looked up from germline, CDR1 is ENHRY and CDR2 is SYGVKD. Trimming shortened V by 4 bases and J by 0 bases, and 19 bases separated the two germline ends. This CDR3 region has 18 residues. The CDR3 region is CAISGGPRTADSYNEQFF. CDR3 sequence (DNA): TGTGCCATCAGTGGGGGACCCCGGACAGCCGACTCCTACAATGAGCAGTTCTTC.

This clonotype has a count of ten or more. The chain couples TRBV2 to TRBJ1-2; a possible D gene is TRBD1 (6 bases). Trimming stripped 3 bases from V and 6 bases from J, with 11 bases between. CDR3 length: 13 residues. Germline CDR1 reads SNHLY; CDR2 reads FYNNEI. The chain's CDR3 is CASSETGLNGYTF. In DNA, the CDR3 is TGTGCCAGCAGTGAGACAGGCCTCAATGGCTACACCTTC.

This clonotype was detected a few times. The chain couples TRBV18 to TRBJ2-7; 8 bases align to TRBD2. The CDR3 is 14 amino acids. V shed 2 bases, J shed 3 bases, and the junction held 3 bases outside the gene matches. CDR1 and CDR2 from the germline V gene are KGHSH and LQKENI. CDR3 region: CASSPGRGVYEQYF. The CDR3, as DNA: TGTGCCAGCTCACCAGGGCGGGGGGTCTACGAGCAGTACTTC.

V is TRBV4-2 and J is TRBJ1-1; D is unresolved. Germline lookup yields CDR1 LGHNA and CDR2 YNFKEQ. The CDR3 consists of 15 residues. With 0 bases removed from V and 1 base from J, the gap between germline ends came to 9 bases. Written as DNA, the CDR3 is TGTGCCAGCAGCCAAGATGGGAAGCCGAACACTGAAGCTTTCTTT. Translating it yields CASSQDGKPNTEAFF.

This chain links TRBV6-1 with TRBJ2-2; TRBD1 or TRBD2 may be the D gene (5 bases each). Germline CDR1 MNHNS, CDR2 SASEGT. This CDR3 contains 17 residues. V was clipped by 3 bases and J by 4 bases, with 18 bases between them. The CDR3 sequence is CASSEVSIWGITGELFF. The CDR3 DNA is TGTGCCAGCAGTGAGGTCTCGATCTGGGGGATCACCGGGGAGCTGTTTTTT.

This clonotype was seen repeatedly, ten times or more. At one end the junction does not follow the germline gene, possibly because of a read error. The chain links TRBV5-1 to TRBJ2-7, with 11 bases that match TRBD2. The CDR3 spans 14 residues. Germline V gene lookup returns CDR1 SGHRS and CDR2 YFSETQ. The DNA of the CDR3 is TGTGCCAGCAGCTTAGGGACTAGCGGTTACGAGCAGTACTTC. Residues: CASSLGTSGYEQYF.

The V and J genes are TRBV5-6 and TRBJ1-1; D may be TRBD1 (6 bases). Germline CDR1 reads SGHDT; CDR2 reads YYEEEE. Trimming left V 1 base short and J 2 bases short, with 18 bases between. This CDR3 spans 17 amino acids. CDR3 coding DNA: TGTGCCAGCAGCTTGTACAGGCGGTCAGGGGATAACACTGAAGCTTTCTTT. It is translated as CASSLYRRSGDNTEAFF.

The chain is built from TRBV5-1 and TRBJ2-5, with 7 bases that match TRBD2. Per germline, CDR1 SGHRS and CDR2 YFSETQ. CDR3 length: 16 residues. Germline trimming cut 3 bases from V and 2 bases from J; bases unmatched to any gene: 10. CDR3 nucleotides: TGCGCCAGCAGCTCGTTATGGACGGGGGGACAAGAGACCCAGTACTTC. This codes for CASSSLWTGGQETQYF. Full variable domain (missing parts from reference TRBV5-1 and TRBJ2-5): KAGVTQTPRYLIKTRGQQVTLSCSPISGHRSVSWYQQTPGQGLQFLFEYFSETQRNKGNFPGRFSGRQFSNSRSEMNVSTLELGDSALYLCASSSLWTGGQETQYFGPGTRLLVL.

This clonotype has more than one count but fewer than ten. V gene TRBV11-3 combines with J gene TRBJ2-7; TRBD2 matches 13 bases. From germline, CDR1 is SGHNT and CDR2 YENEEA. This CDR3 is built from 17 residues. J lost 0 bases, V lost 5 bases, and 7 bases had no gene match. As DNA, the CDR3 is TGTGCCAGCAGCCCCGGGACTAGCGGGATTCTCTCCTACGAGCAGTACTTC. Protein: CASSPGTSGILSYEQYF.

The genes are TRBV12-3 or TRBV12-4 and TRBJ2-7, with D hard to call. V lost 7 bases, J lost 3 bases, and 16 bases lay in between. The CDR3 runs 14 residues. In DNA form, the CDR3 reads TGTGCCAGCAACAACCGAGGAATAGGCTACGAGCAGTACTTC. It codes for CASNNRGIGYEQYF.

This clonotype was found a few times. This sequence joins TRBV12-3 or TRBV12-4 and TRBJ1-6, with 7 bases matching TRBD1. This CDR3 is 15 amino acids long. J gave up 8 bases and V 5 bases, and 9 bases lay outside the gene matches. CDR3 coding DNA: TGTGCCAGCAGTCCCCAGACAGGGTTGGATTCACCCCTCCACTTT. This gives the protein CASSPQTGLDSPLHF.

In its sample, this clonotype was seen a few times. The chain uses TRBV7-6 and TRBJ2-7; D is possibly TRBD1 (6 bases). The CDR3 runs to 13 residues. Trimming took off 11 bases at V and 6 bases at J, with 20 bases between the two ends. From germline, CDR1 is SGHVS and CDR2 FNYEAQ. The CDR3 spells CASNPGGGGEQYF. The CDR3 DNA sequence: TGTGCCTCTAATCCTGGGGGCGGAGGCGAGCAGTACTTC.